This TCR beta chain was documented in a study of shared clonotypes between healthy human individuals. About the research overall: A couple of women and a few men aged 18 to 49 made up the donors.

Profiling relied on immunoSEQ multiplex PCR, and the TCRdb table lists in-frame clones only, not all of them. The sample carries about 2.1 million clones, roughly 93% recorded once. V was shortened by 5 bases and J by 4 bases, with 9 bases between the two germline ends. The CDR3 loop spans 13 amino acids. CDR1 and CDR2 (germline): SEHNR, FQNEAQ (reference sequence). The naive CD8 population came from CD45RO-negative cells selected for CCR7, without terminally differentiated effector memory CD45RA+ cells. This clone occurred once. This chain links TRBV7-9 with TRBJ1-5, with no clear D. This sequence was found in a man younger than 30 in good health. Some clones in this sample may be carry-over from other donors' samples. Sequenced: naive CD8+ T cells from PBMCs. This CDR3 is CASSGPGNQPQHF. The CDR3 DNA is TGTGCCAGCAGCGGACCCGGTAATCAGCCCCAGCATTTT.